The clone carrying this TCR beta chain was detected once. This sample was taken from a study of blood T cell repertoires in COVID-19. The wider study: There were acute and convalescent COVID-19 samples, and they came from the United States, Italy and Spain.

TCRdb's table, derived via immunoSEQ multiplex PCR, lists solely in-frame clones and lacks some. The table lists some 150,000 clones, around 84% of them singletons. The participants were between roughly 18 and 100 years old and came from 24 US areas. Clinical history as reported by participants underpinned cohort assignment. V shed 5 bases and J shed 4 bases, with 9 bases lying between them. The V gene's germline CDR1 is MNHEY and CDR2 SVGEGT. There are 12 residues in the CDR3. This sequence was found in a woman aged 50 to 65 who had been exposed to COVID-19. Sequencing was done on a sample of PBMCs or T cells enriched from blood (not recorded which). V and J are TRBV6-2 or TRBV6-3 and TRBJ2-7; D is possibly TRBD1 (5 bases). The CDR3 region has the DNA TGTGCCAGCAGTCCCAGGGTATACGAGCAGTACTTC. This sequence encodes CASSPRVYEQYF.